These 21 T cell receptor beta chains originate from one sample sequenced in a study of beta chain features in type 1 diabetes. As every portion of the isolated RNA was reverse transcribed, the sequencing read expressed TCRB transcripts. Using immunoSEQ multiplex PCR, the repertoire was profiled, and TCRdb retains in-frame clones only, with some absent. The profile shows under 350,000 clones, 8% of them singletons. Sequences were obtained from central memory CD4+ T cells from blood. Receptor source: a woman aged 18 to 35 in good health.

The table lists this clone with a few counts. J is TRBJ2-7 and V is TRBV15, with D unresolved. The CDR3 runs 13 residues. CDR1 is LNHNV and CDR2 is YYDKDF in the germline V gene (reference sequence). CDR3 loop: CATSRDRIPDWDV. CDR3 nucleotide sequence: TGTGCCACCAGCAGAGACCGGATCCCAGACTGGGACGTC.

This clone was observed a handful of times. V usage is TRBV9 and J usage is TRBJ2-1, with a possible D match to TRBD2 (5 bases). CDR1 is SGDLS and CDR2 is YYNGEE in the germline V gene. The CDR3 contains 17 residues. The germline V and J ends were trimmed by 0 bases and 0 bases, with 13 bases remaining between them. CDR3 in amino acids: CASSVAGQRSSYNEQFF. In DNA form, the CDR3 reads TGTGCCAGCAGCGTAGCTGGGCAGCGGAGCTCCTACAATGAGCAGTTCTTC.

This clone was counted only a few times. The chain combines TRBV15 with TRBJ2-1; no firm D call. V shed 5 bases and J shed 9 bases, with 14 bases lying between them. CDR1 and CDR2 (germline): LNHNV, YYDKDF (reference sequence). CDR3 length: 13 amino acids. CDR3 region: CATSFRAEAEQFF. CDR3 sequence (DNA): TGTGCCACCAGCTTCCGAGCTGAAGCTGAGCAGTTCTTC.

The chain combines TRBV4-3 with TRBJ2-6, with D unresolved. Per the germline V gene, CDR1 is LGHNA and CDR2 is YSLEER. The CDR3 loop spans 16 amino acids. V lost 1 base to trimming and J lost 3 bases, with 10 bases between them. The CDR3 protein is CASSQGGDRGANVLTF. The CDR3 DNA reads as TGCGCCAGCAGCCAAGGTGGGGATCGTGGGGCCAACGTCCTGACTTTC.

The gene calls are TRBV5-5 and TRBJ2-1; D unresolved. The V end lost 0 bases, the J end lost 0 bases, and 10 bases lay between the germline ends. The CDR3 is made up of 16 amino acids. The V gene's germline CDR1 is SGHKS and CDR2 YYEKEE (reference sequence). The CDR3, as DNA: TGTGCCAGCAGCTTGGCCCCTCAGAGCTCCTACAATGAGCAGTTCTTC. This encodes CASSLAPQSSYNEQFF. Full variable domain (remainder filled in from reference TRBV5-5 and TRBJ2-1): DAGVTQSPTHLIKTRGQQVTLRCSPISGHKSVSWYQQVLGQGPQFIFQYYEKEERGRGNFPDRFSARQFPNYSSELNVNALLLGDSALYLCASSLAPQSSYNEQFFGPGTRLTVL.

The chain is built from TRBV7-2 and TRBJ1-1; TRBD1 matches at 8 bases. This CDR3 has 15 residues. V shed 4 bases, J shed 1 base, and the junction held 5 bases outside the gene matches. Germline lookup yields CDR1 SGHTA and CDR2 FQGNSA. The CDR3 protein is CASSSHQGANTEAFF. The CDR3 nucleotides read TGTGCCAGCAGCTCACACCAGGGGGCGAACACTGAAGCTTTCTTT.

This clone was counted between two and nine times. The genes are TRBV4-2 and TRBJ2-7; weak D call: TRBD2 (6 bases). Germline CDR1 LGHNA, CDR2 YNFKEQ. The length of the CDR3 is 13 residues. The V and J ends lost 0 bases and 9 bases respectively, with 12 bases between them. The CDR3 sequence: CASSQELATAQYF. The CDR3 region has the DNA TGTGCCAGCAGCCAAGAACTAGCAACCGCGCAGTACTTC.

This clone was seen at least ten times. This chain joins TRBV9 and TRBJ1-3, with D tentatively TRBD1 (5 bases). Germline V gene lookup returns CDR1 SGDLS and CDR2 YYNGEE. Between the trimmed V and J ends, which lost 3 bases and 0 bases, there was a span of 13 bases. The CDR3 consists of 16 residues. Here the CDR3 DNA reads TGTGCCAGCAGCGCATCCGGGGCCAGCTCTGGAAACACCATATATTTT. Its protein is CASSASGASSGNTIYF.

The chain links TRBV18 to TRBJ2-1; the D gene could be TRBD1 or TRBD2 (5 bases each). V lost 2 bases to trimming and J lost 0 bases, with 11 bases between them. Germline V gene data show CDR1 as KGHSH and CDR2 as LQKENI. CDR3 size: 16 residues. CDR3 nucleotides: TGTGCCAGCTCACCAGACGGGGCAGGCTCCTACAATGAGCAGTTCTTC. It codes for CASSPDGAGSYNEQFF. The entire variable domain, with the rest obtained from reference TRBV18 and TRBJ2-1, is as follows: NAGVMQNPRHLVRRRGQEARLRCSPMKGHSHVYWYRQLPEEGLKFMVYLQKENIIDESGMPKERFSAEFPKEGPSILRIQQVVRGDSAAYFCASSPDGAGSYNEQFFGPGTRLTVL.

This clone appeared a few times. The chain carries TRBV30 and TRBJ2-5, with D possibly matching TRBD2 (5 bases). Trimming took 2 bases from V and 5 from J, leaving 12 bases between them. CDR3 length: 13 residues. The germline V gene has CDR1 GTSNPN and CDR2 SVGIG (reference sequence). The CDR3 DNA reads TGTGCCTGGAGTCGGAGGATGCGGGAGACCCAGTACTTC. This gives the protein CAWSRRMRETQYF.

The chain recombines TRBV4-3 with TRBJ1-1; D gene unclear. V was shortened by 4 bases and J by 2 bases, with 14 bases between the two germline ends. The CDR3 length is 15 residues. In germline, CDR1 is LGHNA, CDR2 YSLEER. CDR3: CASSLDPWSNTEAFF. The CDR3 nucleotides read TGCGCCAGCAGCCTAGATCCCTGGTCAAACACTGAAGCTTTCTTT.

CDR3 loop: CASSPTEGWIVQYF. As DNA, the CDR3 is TGTGCCAGCAGCCCAACCGAGGGCTGGATCGTTCAGTACTTC. This chain connects TRBV7-3 to TRBJ2-4, with D perhaps matching TRBD2 (5 bases). This CDR3 region has 14 residues. Germline V CDR1 and CDR2: SGHTA, FQGTGA. Trimming removed 5 bases from V and 11 bases from J, with 19 bases in between.

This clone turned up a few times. CDR3 amino acids: CASSSGLAGTGELFF. The CDR3 region has the DNA TGTGCCAGCAGCTCCGGACTAGCGGGGACCGGGGAGCTGTTTTTT. The rearrangement uses TRBV5-4 and TRBJ2-2; 12 nucleotides align to TRBD2. CDR1 is SGHNT and CDR2 is YYREEE in the germline V gene (reference sequence). The CDR3 runs 15 residues. The trim removed 3 bases at V and 5 bases at J, leaving 2 bases unmatched.

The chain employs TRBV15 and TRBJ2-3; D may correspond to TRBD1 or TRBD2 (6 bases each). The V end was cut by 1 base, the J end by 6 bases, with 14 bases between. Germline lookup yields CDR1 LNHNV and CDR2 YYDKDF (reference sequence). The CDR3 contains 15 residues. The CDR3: CATSRGRGPGDTQYF. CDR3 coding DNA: TGTGCCACCAGCAGAGGTCGGGGGCCCGGGGATACGCAGTATTTT.

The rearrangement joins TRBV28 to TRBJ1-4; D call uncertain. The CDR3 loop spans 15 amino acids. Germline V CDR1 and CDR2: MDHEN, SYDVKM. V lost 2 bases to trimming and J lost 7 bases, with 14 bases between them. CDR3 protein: CASSLHEPTTEKLFF. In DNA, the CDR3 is TGTGCCAGCAGTTTACACGAACCCACCACTGAAAAACTGTTTTTT.

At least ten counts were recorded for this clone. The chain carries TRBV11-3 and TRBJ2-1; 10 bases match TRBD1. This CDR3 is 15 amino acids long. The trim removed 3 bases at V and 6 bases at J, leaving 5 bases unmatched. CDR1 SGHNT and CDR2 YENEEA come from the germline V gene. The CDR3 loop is CASSFGQGGVNEQFF. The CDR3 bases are TGTGCCAGCAGCTTCGGACAGGGGGGAGTCAATGAGCAGTTCTTC.

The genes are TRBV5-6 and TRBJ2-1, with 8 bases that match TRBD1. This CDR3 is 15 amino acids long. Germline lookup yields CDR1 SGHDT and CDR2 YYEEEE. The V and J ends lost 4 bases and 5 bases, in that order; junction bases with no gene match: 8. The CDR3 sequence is CASSPGTGWDNEQFF. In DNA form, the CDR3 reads TGTGCCAGCAGCCCCGGGACAGGATGGGACAATGAGCAGTTCTTC.

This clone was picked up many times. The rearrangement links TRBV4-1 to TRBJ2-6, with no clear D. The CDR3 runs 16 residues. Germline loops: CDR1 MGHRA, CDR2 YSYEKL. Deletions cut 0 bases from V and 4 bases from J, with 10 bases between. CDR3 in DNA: TGCGCCAGCAGCCAAGAACCTGGGCCAGGGGCCAACGTCCTGACTTTC. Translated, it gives CASSQEPGPGANVLTF.

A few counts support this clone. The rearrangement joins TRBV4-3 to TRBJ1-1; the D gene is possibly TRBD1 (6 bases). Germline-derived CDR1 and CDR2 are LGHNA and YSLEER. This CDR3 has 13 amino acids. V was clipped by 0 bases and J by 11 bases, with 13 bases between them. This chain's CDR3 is CASSQDPRGEAFF. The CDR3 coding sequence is TGCGCCAGCAGCCAAGATCCCAGGGGAGAGGCTTTCTTT.

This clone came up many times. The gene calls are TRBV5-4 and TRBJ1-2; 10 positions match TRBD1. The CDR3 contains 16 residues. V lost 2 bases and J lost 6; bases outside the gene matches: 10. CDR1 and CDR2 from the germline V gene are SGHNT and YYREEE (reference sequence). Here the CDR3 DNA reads TGTGCCAGCAGCTTCCCTCCGGGACAGGGGACTCATGGCTACACCTTC. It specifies CASSFPPGQGTHGYTF. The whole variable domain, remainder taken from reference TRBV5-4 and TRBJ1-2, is ETGVTQSPTHLIKTRGQQVTLRCSSQSGHNTVSWYQQALGQGPQFIFQYYREEENGRGNFPPRFSGLQFPNYSSELNVNALELDDSALYLCASSFPPGQGTHGYTFGSGTRLTVV.

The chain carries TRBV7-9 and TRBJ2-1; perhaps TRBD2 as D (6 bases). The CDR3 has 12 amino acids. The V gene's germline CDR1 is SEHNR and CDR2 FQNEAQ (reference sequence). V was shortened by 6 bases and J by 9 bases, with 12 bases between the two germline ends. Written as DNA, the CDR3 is TGTGCCAGCAGATTGGACTATGGTGAGCAGTTCTTC. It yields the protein CASRLDYGEQFF.